Here is one TCR beta chain with its context. This sample stems from a study of T cell responses to AZD1222 COVID-19 vaccine. The table came from immunoSEQ multiplex PCR; TCRdb's copy has only in-frame clones and leaves some out. The data show 150,000 to 200,000 clones, with approximately 93% seen just once and over 1.5% held by the top ten. The source is an adult who received the AZD1222 COVID-19 vaccine. Sequenced here: peripheral blood, sampled 28 days after the second AZD1222 dose.

CDR3 coding DNA: TGTGCCAGCAGCTTAGGGGTCGGGGCCTACGAGCAGTACTTC. This translates into CASSLGVGAYEQYF. This rearrangement joins TRBV7-8 to TRBJ2-7, with D possibly TRBD2 on 5 matching bases. Germline CDR1 and CDR2: SGHVS and FQNEAQ. This CDR3 has 14 residues. The germline V and J ends were trimmed by 1 base and 2 bases, with 9 bases remaining between them.